The sequence of this T cell receptor beta chain was determined in a study of vaccination and CD4 T cells after COVID-19 (dated by TCRdb to 2022 to 2024). In terms of the full investigation: SARS-CoV-2 positivity had been established in the convalescent patients by nasal swab PCR, and mild disease was recorded in under ten of these patients and severe disease in one. Participants received two doses of either the Pfizer-BioNTech BNT162b2 vaccine (n=8) or the Moderna mRNA-1273 vaccine (n=2). In the convalescent cohort there were six males and four females, among whom were two Hispanic individuals, seven Caucasians, two Asians and one multiracial person. The spike-specific CD4+ TCR repertoire was compared before and after mRNA vaccination in approximately 9 COVID-19 convalescent patients and several infection-naive healthy vaccine recipients. The cultures were stimulated with overlapping spike peptide pools from SARS-CoV-2 and from the common cold coronaviruses HCoV-NL63, HCoV-OC43 and HCoV-229E. Post-COVID blood samples were collected from convalescent patients a median of roughly 100 days after diagnosis, with a range of about 30 to 170 days. In control cultures, a CEFX viral epitope pool was used as positive control, an HIV-1 Nef peptide pool was used as negative control, or no peptide was added. Post-vaccine blood samples were taken a median of around 70 days after the second vaccine dose, with a range of about 14 to 241 days. Broader findings and caveats from the paper: Although the median number of SARS-CoV-2-reactive clonotypes went up from 20 to 25 after infection to some 38 after vaccination, the increase was not significant. Nearly all vaccine-specific clones in convalescent patients (304 of 307) were mono-reactive for SARS-CoV-2 spike rather than cross-reactive with common cold coronaviruses. Relatively few convalescent patients were included in the study, and early timepoints after natural infection were not analyzed. Among convalescent patients, a median around 89% of the SARS-CoV-2-reactive clones seen after vaccination appeared only after vaccination, which suggests priming specific to the vaccine.

At the junction V is shortened by 2 bases and J by 4 bases, with 13 bases in between. According to the germline V gene, CDR1 reads SQVTM and CDR2 reads ANQGSEA. The CDR3 goes from the cysteine to the phenylalanine over 14 residues. Only the CDR3 part of the read is kept: 42 bases, read in frame from the first base. On this clonotype itself: The antigen it recognizes is unknown. It has no much larger one-base neighbor in the sample; base qualities were not kept.

Library preparation used PCR. DNA from cultured CD4+ T cells was subjected to TCR sequencing with the Oncomine TCR Beta short-read assay at the Johns Hopkins FTIC core. The QIAamp micro DNA kit was used to extract genomic DNA from the cultured CD4+ T cells. Oncomine TCR Beta libraries from cultured CD4+ T cells were pooled with unique dual indexes and sequenced on an Illumina iSeq 100. The published analysis was carried out like this. Non-productive sequences were removed, and CDR3s not starting with C, not ending with F or W, or shorter than 7 amino acids were discarded. The MANAFEST web application identified antigen-specific clonotypes by comparing peptide-stimulated wells against reference wells and other culture wells. An FDR below 0.05, an odds ratio above 5, and a productive frequency above 0.1% in at least two of three replicate wells were required for clones to be considered positive. A clonotype counted as cross-reactive if it showed significant expansion both in the SARS-CoV-2 spike wells and in at least one common cold coronavirus spike condition. CDR3 homology was assessed with Levenshtein distances (stringdist) and unrooted phylogenetic trees (ape) in R version 3.6.1. TCRdb reprocessing: public reads trimmed at Q25 with fastp, clones called with MiXCR, in-frame beta chains kept. Each entry merges the rows of one CDR3 protein and shows their most common DNA and genes. The V and J calls shown here were made by TCRdb, not taken from the authors' results. The sample profile shows just over 15,000 distinct CDR3 sequences; about two fifths of them were found once. The top ten constitute roughly 5.3% of the sample.

The treatment or condition label corresponds to: approximately 10-day PBMC culture with coronavirus spike peptide pools or control peptides (ViraFEST assay). The ViraFEST assay was used in the study, in which antigen-specific T cells were expanded with peptide pools and expanded clonotypes were subsequently identified by TCR sequencing. The convalescent patients' positive SARS-CoV-2 PCR tests fell between March and December 2020, which was before the Alpha, Beta and Delta variants emerged in the United States. Each well held some 2 million PBMCs cultured with roughly 9.2 ug/ml peptide pools in IMDM containing around 5% human AB serum and roughly 9 IU/ml IL-2. Half of the culture medium was replaced with fresh IL-2-containing medium on days 3 and 7. After approximately 10 days of culture, CD4+ T cells were isolated by negative selection using the EasySep CD4+ T cell isolation kit. Ficoll-Paque Plus gradient centrifugation was used to isolate PBMCs from whole blood, and the isolated PBMCs were then either used fresh or cryopreserved at -140C. Culture conditions were generally each tested in triplicate wells.

The clonotype was recovered from a human donor who had recovered from COVID-19. The rearrangement joined TRBV29-1 to TRBJ2-3; D gene: possibly TRBD2, on 5 matching bases. The sample consisted of CD4+ T cells from blood, cultured in vitro, taken before SARS-CoV-2 vaccination. The CDR3: CSVEYRGSPDTQYF. The DNA reads TGCAGCGTTGAATACCGGGGATCACCAGATACGCAGTATTTT.